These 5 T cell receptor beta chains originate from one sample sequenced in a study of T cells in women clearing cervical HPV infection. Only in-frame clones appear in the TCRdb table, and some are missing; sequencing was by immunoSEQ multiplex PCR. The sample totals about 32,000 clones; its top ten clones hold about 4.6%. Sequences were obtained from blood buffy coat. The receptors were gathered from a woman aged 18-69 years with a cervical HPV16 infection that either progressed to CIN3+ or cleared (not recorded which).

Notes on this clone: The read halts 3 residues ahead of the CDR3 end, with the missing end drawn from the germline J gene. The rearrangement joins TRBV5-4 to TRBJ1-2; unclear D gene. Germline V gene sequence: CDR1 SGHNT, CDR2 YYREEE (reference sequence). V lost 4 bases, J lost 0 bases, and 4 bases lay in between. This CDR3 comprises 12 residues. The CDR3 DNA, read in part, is TGTGCCAGCAGCGGCCCTAACTATGGC. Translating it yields CASSGPNYG. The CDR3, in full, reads CASSGPNYGYTF. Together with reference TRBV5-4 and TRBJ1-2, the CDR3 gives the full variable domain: ETGVTQSPTHLIKTRGQQVTLRCSSQSGHNTVSWYQQALGQGPQFIFQYYREEENGRGNFPPRFSGLQFPNYSSELNVNALELDDSALYLCASSGPNYGYTFGSGTRLTVV.

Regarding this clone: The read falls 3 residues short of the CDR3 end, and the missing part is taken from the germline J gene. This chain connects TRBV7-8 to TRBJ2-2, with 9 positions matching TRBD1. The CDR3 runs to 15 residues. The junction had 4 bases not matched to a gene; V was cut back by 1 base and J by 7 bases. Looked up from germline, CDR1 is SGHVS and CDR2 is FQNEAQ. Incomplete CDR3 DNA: TGTGCCAGCAGCTTAGGGGGGACAGGGATCGGGGAG. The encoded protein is CASSLGGTGIGE. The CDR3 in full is CASSLGGTGIGELFF.

The CDR3 sequence is CAISRTGGADSPLHF. CDR3 DNA, as far as it was read: TGTGCCATCAGTAGGACAGGAGGTGCCGATTCACCC. V and J are TRBV10-3 and TRBJ1-6, with TRBD1 matching 7 bases. The read stops 3 residues short of the end of the CDR3; the missing end is completed from the germline J gene. With 5 bases clipped from V and 8 bases from J, the junction kept 9 bases outside the gene matches. CDR3 length equals 15 residues. Germline CDR1 reads ENHRY; CDR2 reads SYGVKD.

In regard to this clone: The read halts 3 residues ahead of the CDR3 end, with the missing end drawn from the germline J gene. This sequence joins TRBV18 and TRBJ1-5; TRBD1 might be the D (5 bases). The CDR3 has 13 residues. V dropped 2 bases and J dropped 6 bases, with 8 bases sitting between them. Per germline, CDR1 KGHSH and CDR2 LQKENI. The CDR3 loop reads CASSPGGVQPQHF. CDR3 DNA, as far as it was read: TGTGCCAGCTCACCAGGAGGGGTTCAGCCC.

The sequenced part of the CDR3 DNA is TGCGCCAGCAGAGCGGGGGGTTACACTGAA. The encoded protein is CASRAGGYTE. The complete CDR3 reads CASRAGGYTEAFF. The V gene is TRBV10-2, the J gene TRBJ1-1, with D perhaps TRBD1 (5 bases). The CDR3 is cut off 3 residues early in the read; its end comes from the germline J gene. CDR3 length: 13 residues. CDR1 WSHSY and CDR2 SAAADI come from the germline V gene. Trimming left V 6 bases short and J 3 bases short, with 11 bases between.